This section outlines one T cell receptor beta chain sequence together with its context. Antigen unknown. Patients with active juvenile idiopathic arthritis donated these samples. TCRdb's copy holds only in-frame clones and misses some; the assay was immunoSEQ multiplex PCR. The sample lists fewer than 35,000 clones, over 95% occurring once. CDR3 length: 12 amino acids. CDR1 MDHEN and CDR2 SYDVKM come from the germline V gene. The V gene lost 3 bases and the J gene lost 2 bases, with 5 bases spanning the gap. The sample comes from a study of circulating and synovial CD4+ cells in juvenile arthritis. General study results and limits: Bulk blood CD4 samples held at least an order of magnitude more or fewer genomes than CPL. Diversity here was lower than in bulk blood CD4 cells. Compared with bulk blood, circulating pathogenic-like lymphocytes shared substantially more CDR3 sequences with synovial T cells.

Sequenced material: CD4+ T cells from blood. This chain uses TRBV28 with TRBJ2-7; D is uncertain. This clonotype originated in a human donor with juvenile idiopathic arthritis. This CDR3 is CASSLSTYEQYF. CDR3 DNA: TGTGCCAGCAGTTTGTCCACCTACGAGCAGTACTTC.